The T cell receptor (beta chain) under discussion was sequenced for a study of cytomegalovirus exposure and HLA in healthy donors. Sequenced by immunoSEQ multiplex PCR; TCRdb stores in-frame clones only, minus some. The top ten clones hold over 2% of a sample with about 68,000 clones, roughly 96% of them seen once. Trimming removed 3 bases at V and 5 bases at J, with 13 bases between. The CDR3 length is 15 residues. Germline V gene lookup returns CDR1 SGHVS and CDR2 FQNEAQ. Source material: PBMCs. The rearrangement links TRBV7-8 to TRBJ1-4; maybe TRBD1 (6 bases). The receptor was isolated from a man aged 18 to 30 in good health and CMV-seronegative. The CDR3 sequence: CASSFGDTVNEKLFF. The CDR3, as DNA: TGTGCCAGCAGCTTCGGGGACACGGTAAATGAAAAACTGTTTTTT.